These T cell receptor beta chains were read from a single sample in a study of shared clonotypes between healthy human individuals. Here immunoSEQ multiplex PCR was the method, and the copy in TCRdb shows in-frame clones only, minus some. The sample shows some 1.1 million clones, 60% to 85% of them seen only once. Sequenced material: memory CD4+ T cells from PBMCs. The source of these receptors is a young man in good health. Some clones in this sample may be carry-over from other donors' samples. Both conserved end residues are part of each CDR3. A D gene is named only where the DNA matches it firmly. The size of a clone is reported for some rows only, either as once, few or many, or as a class for expanded clones.

>NA|NA|TRBV7-9|TRBJ1-4
CASSLSDRPLATNEKLFF
TGTGCCAGCAGCTTGTCGGACAGACCTTTAGCAACTAATGAAAAACTGTTTTTT
>NA|NA|TRBV18|TRBJ2-7
CASSPPSVYEQYF
TGTGCCAGCTCACCACCGTCTGTCTACGAGCAGTACTTC
>TRBD2|NA|TRBV6-1|TRBJ2-1
CASSAAGVPSNEQFF
TGTGCCAGCAGTGCGGCGGGAGTGCCTAGCAATGAGCAGTTCTTC
>NA|NA|TRBV18|TRBJ1-2
CASSPGGDGYTF
TGTGCCAGCTCACCAGGGGGAGATGGCTACACCTTC
>NA|NA|TRBV28|TRBJ2-7
CASSLYSYEQYF
TGTGCCAGCAGTCTCTACTCCTACGAGCAGTACTTC
>NA|NA|TRBV30|TRBJ2-4
CAWSVGSDKNIQYF
TGTGCCTGGAGTGTAGGCAGCGACAAAAACATTCAGTACTTC
>TRBD1|NA|TRBV18|TRBJ2-3
CASSRGQGLRDTQYF
TGTGCCAGCTCACGGGGACAGGGGCTTCGAGATACGCAGTATTTT
>NA|NA|TRBV11-2|TRBJ2-2
CASRPGPGVLFF
TGTGCCAGCAGACCGGGACCTGGGGTGCTGTTTTTT
>TRBD2|once|TRBV6-4|TRBJ2-1
CASSALAGGYNEQFF
TGTGCCAGCAGTGCTCTAGCGGGAGGATACAATGAGCAGTTCTTC
>TRBD2|NA|TRBV9|TRBJ2-5
CASSVGLAETQYF
TGTGCCAGCAGCGTAGGACTAGCGGAGACCCAGTACTTC
>TRBD1|many|TRBV5-1|TRBJ2-7
CASSTQGTSYEQYF
TGCGCCAGCAGCACACAGGGGACCTCCTACGAGCAGTACTTC
>NA|NA|TRBV5-1|TRBJ2-3
CASSDGATTDTQYF
TGCGCCAGCAGCGACGGGGCTACCACAGATACGCAGTATTTT
>TRBD1|NA|TRBV7-2|TRBJ1-1
CASSPGGNTEAFF
TGTGCCAGCAGCCCAGGGGGCAACACTGAAGCTTTCTTT
>NA|NA|TRBV28|TRBJ1-2
CASSAPGTSYGYTF
TGTGCCAGCAGTGCCCCCGGGACCAGCTATGGCTACACCTTC
>NA|NA|TRBV6-1|TRBJ1-5
CASRPYLANNQPQHF
TGTGCCAGCAGGCCCTATTTAGCGAACAATCAGCCCCAGCATTTT
>TRBD1|NA|TRBV7-8|TRBJ1-2
CASSTRAGQAAGGYTF
TGTGCCAGCAGCACCAGGGCCGGACAGGCCGCGGGTGGCTACACCTTC
>NA|NA|TRBV5-1|TRBJ1-1
CASSGSMNTEAFF
TGCGCCAGCAGCGGGTCCATGAACACTGAAGCTTTCTTT
>NA|once|TRBV7-9|TRBJ1-3
CASSLSGSGNTIYF
TGTGCCAGCAGCTTATCCGGGTCCGGAAACACCATATATTTT
>NA|NA|TRBV28|TRBJ1-2
CASAAPGGRGGYTF
TGTGCCAGCGCTGCCCCCGGGGGGCGAGGTGGCTACACCTTC
>TRBD2|few|TRBV6-4|TRBJ2-7
CASRSGLAAYEQYF
TGTGCCAGCAGATCAGGACTAGCGGCCTACGAGCAGTACTTC
>TRBD1|NA|TRBV29-1|TRBJ1-1
CSIERQGEEAFF
TGCAGCATTGAAAGACAGGGGGAGGAAGCTTTCTTT
>NA|NA|TRBV6-4|TRBJ1-4
CASSDVPGEKLFF
TGTGCCAGCAGTGACGTCCCTGGCGAAAAACTGTTTTTT
>NA|NA|TRBV5-6|TRBJ2-1
CASSSFQRIYNEQFF
TGTGCCAGCAGCTCCTTCCAGCGGATATACAATGAGCAGTTCTTC
>TRBD2|few|TRBV5-1|TRBJ2-2
CASERTSGPNTGELFF
TGCGCCAGCGAAAGGACTAGCGGGCCGAACACCGGGGAGCTGTTTTTT
>NA|NA|TRBV29-1|TRBJ2-7
CSVLVRTYEQYF
TGCAGCGTTCTCGTCAGAACCTACGAGCAGTACTTC
>NA|NA|TRBV25-1|TRBJ2-7
CASSEAGPLHEQYF
TGTGCCAGCAGTGAGGCGGGACCACTACACGAGCAGTACTTC